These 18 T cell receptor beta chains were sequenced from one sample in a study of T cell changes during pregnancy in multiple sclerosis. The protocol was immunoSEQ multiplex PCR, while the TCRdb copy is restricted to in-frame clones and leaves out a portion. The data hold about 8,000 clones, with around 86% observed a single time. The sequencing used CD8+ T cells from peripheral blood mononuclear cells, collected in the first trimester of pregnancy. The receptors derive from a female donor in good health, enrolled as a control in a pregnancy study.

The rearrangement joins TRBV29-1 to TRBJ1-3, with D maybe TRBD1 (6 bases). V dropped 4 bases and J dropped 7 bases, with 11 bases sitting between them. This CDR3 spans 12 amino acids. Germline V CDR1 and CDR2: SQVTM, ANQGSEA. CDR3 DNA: TGCAGCGTTGGGACAGTTCGGAACACCATATATTTT. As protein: CSVGTVRNTIYF.

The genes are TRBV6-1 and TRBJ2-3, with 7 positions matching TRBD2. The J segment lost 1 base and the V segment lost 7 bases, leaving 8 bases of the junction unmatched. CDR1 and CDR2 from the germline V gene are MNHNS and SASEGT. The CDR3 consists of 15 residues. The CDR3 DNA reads TGTGCCAGCACTCTAGCCAGCGGGGGCACAGATACGCAGTATTTT. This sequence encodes CASTLASGGTDTQYF.

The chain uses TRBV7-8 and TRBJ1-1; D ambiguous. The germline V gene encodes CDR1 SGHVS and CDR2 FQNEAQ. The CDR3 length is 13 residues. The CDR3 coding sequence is TGTGTTTCGGGAAGGGCCCTCCTCACTGAAGCTTTCTTT. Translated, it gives CVSGRALLTEAFF.

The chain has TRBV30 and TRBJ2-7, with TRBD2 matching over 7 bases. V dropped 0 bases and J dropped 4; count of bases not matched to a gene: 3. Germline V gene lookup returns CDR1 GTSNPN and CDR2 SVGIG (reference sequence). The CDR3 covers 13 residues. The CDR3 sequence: CAWSVDGGYEQYF. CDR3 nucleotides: TGTGCCTGGAGTGTAGACGGGGGGTACGAGCAGTACTTC.

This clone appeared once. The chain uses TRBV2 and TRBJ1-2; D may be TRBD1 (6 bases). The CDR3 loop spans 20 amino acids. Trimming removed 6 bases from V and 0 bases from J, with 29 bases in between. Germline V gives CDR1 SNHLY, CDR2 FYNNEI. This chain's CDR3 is CASSETTLPTGFITNYGYTF. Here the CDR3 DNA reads TGTGCCAGCAGCGAAACTACCCTCCCGACAGGTTTTATAACTAACTATGGCTACACCTTC.

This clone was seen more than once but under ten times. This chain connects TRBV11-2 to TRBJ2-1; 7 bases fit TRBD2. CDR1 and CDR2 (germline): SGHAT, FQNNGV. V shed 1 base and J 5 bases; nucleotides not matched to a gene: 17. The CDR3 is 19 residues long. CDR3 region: CASSLGTPLADIAHNEQFF. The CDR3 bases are TGTGCCAGCAGCTTAGGGACCCCCCTAGCGGATATCGCCCACAATGAGCAGTTCTTC.

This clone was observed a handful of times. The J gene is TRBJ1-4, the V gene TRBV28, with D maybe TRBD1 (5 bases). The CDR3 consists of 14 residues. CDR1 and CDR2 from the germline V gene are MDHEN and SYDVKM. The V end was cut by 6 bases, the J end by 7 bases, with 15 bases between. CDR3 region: CASSRAMTSEKLFF. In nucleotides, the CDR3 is TGTGCCAGCAGCAGGGCTATGACAAGTGAAAAACTGTTTTTT.

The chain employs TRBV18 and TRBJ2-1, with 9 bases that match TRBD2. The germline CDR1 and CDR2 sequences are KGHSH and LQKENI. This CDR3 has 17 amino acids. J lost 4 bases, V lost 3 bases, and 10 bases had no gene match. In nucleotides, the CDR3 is TGTGCCAGCTCACCGCCGCTACTAGCGGGTGGGTACAATGAGCAGTTCTTC. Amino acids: CASSPPLLAGGYNEQFF.

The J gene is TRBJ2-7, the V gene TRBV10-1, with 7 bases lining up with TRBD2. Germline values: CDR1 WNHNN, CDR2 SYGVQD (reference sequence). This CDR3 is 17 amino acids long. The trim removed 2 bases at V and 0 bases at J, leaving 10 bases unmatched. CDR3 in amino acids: CASSEPLAAPGSYEQYF. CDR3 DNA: TGCGCCAGCAGTGAGCCTCTAGCGGCCCCGGGCTCCTACGAGCAGTACTTC.

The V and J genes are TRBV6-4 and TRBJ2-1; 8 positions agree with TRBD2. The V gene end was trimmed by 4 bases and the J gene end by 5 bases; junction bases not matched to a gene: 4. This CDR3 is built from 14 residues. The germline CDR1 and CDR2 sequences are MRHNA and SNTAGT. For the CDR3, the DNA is TGTGCCAGCAGTGTTAGCGGGGAAAACAATGAGCAGTTCTTC. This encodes CASSVSGENNEQFF.

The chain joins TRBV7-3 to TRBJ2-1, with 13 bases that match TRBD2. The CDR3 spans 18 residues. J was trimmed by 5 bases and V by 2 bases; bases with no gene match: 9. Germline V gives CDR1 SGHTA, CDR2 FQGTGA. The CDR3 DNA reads TGTGCCAGCAGCTTACACCCCATGGGACTAGCGGGAAACAATGAGCAGTTCTTC. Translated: CASSLHPMGLAGNNEQFF.

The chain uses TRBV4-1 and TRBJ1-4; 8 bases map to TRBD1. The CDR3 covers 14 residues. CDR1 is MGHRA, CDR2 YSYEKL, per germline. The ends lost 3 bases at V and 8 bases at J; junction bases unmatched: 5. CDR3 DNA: TGCGCCAGCAGCCAGTGGACAGGGCAGGAAAAACTGTTTTTT. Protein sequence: CASSQWTGQEKLFF.

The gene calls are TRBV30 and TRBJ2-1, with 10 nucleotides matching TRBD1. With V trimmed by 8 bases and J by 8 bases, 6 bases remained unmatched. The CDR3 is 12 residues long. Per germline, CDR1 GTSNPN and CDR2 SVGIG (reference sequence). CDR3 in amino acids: CARDRGTDEQFF. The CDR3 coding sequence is TGTGCCCGGGACAGGGGCACCGATGAGCAGTTCTTC.

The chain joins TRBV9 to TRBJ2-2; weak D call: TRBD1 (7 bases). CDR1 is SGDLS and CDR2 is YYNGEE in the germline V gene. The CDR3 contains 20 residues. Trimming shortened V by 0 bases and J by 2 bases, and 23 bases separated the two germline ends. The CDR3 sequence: CASSVGRWDSRGINTGELFF. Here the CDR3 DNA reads TGTGCCAGCAGCGTAGGACGCTGGGACAGTCGGGGGATTAACACCGGGGAGCTGTTTTTT.

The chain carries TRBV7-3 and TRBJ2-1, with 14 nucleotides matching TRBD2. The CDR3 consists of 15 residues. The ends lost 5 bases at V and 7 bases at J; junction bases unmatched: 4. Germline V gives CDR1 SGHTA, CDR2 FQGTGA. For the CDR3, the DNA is TGTGCCAGCAGCGCCGGACTAGCGGGAGGAAATGAGCAGTTCTTC. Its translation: CASSAGLAGGNEQFF.

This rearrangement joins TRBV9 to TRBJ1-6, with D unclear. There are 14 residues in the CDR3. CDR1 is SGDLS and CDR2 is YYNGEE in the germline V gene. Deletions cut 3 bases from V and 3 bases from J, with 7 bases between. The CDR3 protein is CASSERSYNSPLHF. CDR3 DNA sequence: TGTGCCAGCAGCGAAAGGAGCTATAATTCACCCCTCCACTTT.

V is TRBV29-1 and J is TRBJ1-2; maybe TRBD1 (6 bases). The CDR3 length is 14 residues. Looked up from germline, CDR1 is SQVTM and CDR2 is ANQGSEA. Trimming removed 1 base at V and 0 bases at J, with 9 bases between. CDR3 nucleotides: TGCAGCGTTGAAGTGGGGGCTCCTAACTATGGCTACACCTTC. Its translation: CSVEVGAPNYGYTF.

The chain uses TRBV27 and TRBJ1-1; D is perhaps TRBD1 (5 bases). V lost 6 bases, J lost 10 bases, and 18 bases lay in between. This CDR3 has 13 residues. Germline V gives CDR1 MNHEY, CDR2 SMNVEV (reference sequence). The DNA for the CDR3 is TGTGCCAGCAGCTCCGGTCGGGGGGGGAGAGCTTTCTTT. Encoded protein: CASSSGRGGRAFF.